The 14 T cell receptor beta chains reported below all come from one sample, sequenced in a study of control samples from healthy donors and cancer patients. The assay was immunoSEQ multiplex PCR, and TCRdb's table has in-frame clones only and misses some. The sample shows some 150,000 clones, 94% of them seen only once. The sample comprised blood. The receptors shown here come from a middle-aged man in good health.

This chain connects TRBV12-5 to TRBJ1-5; D ambiguous. The V end was cut by 3 bases, the J end by 1 base, with 4 bases between. Germline CDR1 LGHNT, CDR2 FRNRAP. The CDR3 loop spans 13 amino acids. The CDR3 region has the DNA TGTGCTAGTGGTTTATCCAGCAATCAGCCCCAGCATTTT. It specifies CASGLSSNQPQHF.

This clone showed up just once. The gene calls are TRBV3-1 (or the pseudogene TRBV3-2) and TRBJ2-3, with D possibly matching TRBD1 (5 bases). CDR1 is LGHDT and CDR2 is YNNKEL in the germline V gene (reference sequence). The CDR3 runs 14 residues. With 1 base removed from V and 0 bases from J, the gap between germline ends came to 5 bases. CDR3 sequence (DNA): TGTGCCAGCAGCCAAGGGGGCAGCACAGATACGCAGTATTTT. This codes for CASSQGGSTDTQYF.

DNA of the CDR3: TGTGCCAGCACCACTGGGGCAGGGGGAACCTACGAGCAGTACTTC. Translation gives CASTTGAGGTYEQYF. J is TRBJ2-7 and V is TRBV11-2; 7 positions match TRBD1. The junction had 11 bases not matched to a gene; V was cut back by 7 bases and J by 2 bases. In germline, CDR1 is SGHAT, CDR2 FQNNGV. The CDR3 covers 15 residues. Supplemented by reference TRBV11-2 and TRBJ2-7, the full variable domain reads EAGVAQSPRYKIIEKRQSVAFWCNPISGHATLYWYQQILGQGPKLLIQFQNNGVVDDSQLPKDRFSAERLKGVDSTLKIQPAKLEDSAVYLCASTTGAGGTYEQYFGPGTRLTVT.

The chain joins TRBV5-6 to TRBJ2-5; D is undetermined. V gave up 4 bases and J gave up 3 bases, with 13 bases separating them. This CDR3 is 14 amino acids long. The germline CDR1 and CDR2 sequences are SGHDT and YYEEEE. In DNA form, the CDR3 reads TGTGCCAGCAGCCGGTTTGATGGGGAAGAGACCCAGTACTTC. This codes for CASSRFDGEETQYF.

V is TRBV27 and J is TRBJ2-3; 7 bases are shared with TRBD1. Unmatched junction bases numbered 6, after V lost 6 bases and J lost 0 bases. The CDR3 is made up of 15 amino acids. The germline CDR1 and CDR2 sequences are MNHEY and SMNVEV (reference sequence). CDR3 in DNA: TGTGCCAGCAGGCTCAGACAGGGAAGCACAGATACGCAGTATTTT. It yields the protein CASRLRQGSTDTQYF.

J is TRBJ2-1 and V is TRBV7-9; 7 bases line up with TRBD1. Looked up from germline, CDR1 is SEHNR and CDR2 is FQNEAQ (reference sequence). V lost 5 bases to trimming and J lost 1 base; unmatched junction nucleotides: 11. The CDR3 consists of 17 residues. CDR3 amino acids: CASSPDRVWSSYNEQFF. Written as DNA, the CDR3 is TGTGCCAGCAGCCCAGACAGGGTGTGGTCTTCCTACAATGAGCAGTTCTTC.

A few counts support this clone. This chain joins TRBV29-1 and TRBJ2-2; weak D call: TRBD1 (6 bases). The ends were cut back, 8 bases at V and 1 base at J, with 14 bases in the middle. There are 14 residues in the CDR3. Germline lookup yields CDR1 SQVTM and CDR2 ANQGSEA. The CDR3 reads CSTSQGRNTGELFF. The CDR3 DNA follows: TGCAGCACCTCACAGGGAAGGAACACCGGGGAGCTGTTTTTT.

The chain recombines TRBV4-2 with TRBJ1-4, with 7 bases fitting TRBD1. This CDR3 is 14 amino acids long. Unmatched junction bases numbered 8, after V lost 0 bases and J lost 13 bases. The V gene's germline CDR1 is LGHNA and CDR2 YNFKEQ. The CDR3 spells CASSQDPRDSILFF. The CDR3 nucleotides read TGTGCCAGCAGCCAAGATCCTCGGGACAGCATACTGTTTTTT.

The chain joins TRBV9 to TRBJ1-5; D uncertain. The germline V gene encodes CDR1 SGDLS and CDR2 YYNGEE. The CDR3 is made up of 15 amino acids. The V end lost 6 bases, the J end lost 1 base, and 14 bases lay between the germline ends. The CDR3 protein is CASTAGEGSNQPQHF. Written as DNA, the CDR3 is TGTGCCAGCACCGCTGGGGAAGGGAGCAATCAGCCCCAGCATTTT.

The CDR3 loop reads CASSLWAGVYEQYF. DNA of the CDR3: TGCGCCAGCAGCTTGTGGGCAGGAGTCTACGAGCAGTACTTC. The chain is built from TRBV5-1 and TRBJ2-7; no clear D gene. The CDR3 loop spans 14 amino acids. Germline CDR1 reads SGHRS; CDR2 reads YFSETQ. V dropped 1 base and J dropped 3 bases, with 11 bases sitting between them.

The chain recombines TRBV6-5 with TRBJ1-4; D is uncertain. Germline CDR1 reads MNHEY; CDR2 reads SVGAGI. V lost 6 bases, J lost 4 bases, and 9 bases lay in between. This CDR3 is built from 13 residues. CDR3 sequence: CASRQYSNEKLFF. The CDR3 DNA reads as TGTGCCAGCAGGCAGTACAGTAATGAAAAACTGTTTTTT.

The rearrangement uses TRBV28 and TRBJ2-1; 10 positions agree with TRBD2. V gave up 5 bases and J gave up 3 bases; unmatched junction bases: 13. The germline V gene encodes CDR1 MDHEN and CDR2 SYDVKM. There are 18 residues in the CDR3. The CDR3 coding sequence is TGTGCCAGCAGTCCATTCCCTAAGCGGGAGGGCCTCTACAATGAGCAGTTCTTC. Protein product: CASSPFPKREGLYNEQFF.

This rearrangement joins TRBV4-1 to TRBJ1-1, with D tentatively TRBD1 (5 bases). Looked up from germline, CDR1 is MGHRA and CDR2 is YSYEKL. The CDR3 contains 14 residues. Trimming pared 6 bases from V and 0 bases from J, leaving 11 bases between. The CDR3 coding sequence is TGCGCCAGCAGGCCTGGGACGGTGAACACTGAAGCTTTCTTT. Translation gives CASRPGTVNTEAFF.

The genes are TRBV7-9 and TRBJ2-5, with 13 bases matching TRBD2. Germline CDR1 reads SEHNR; CDR2 reads FQNEAQ (reference sequence). The CDR3 totals 15 residues. V lost 5 bases and J lost 4; bases outside the gene matches: 4. The CDR3 loop is CASSRTSGGRETQYF. CDR3 nucleotide sequence: TGTGCCAGCAGCCGGACTAGCGGGGGTCGAGAGACCCAGTACTTC.